The clone carrying this TCR beta chain was detected many times. Germline CDR1 and CDR2: SGHAT and FQNNGV. The CDR3 consists of 18 residues. V gave up 0 bases and J gave up 1 base, with 17 bases separating them. The record originates from a study of T-cell memory formation after mild COVID-19. Constant-segment primers were used for 5'RACE, and the resulting TCR alpha and TCR beta cDNA libraries carried sample barcodes and UMIs. TCRdb independently ran MiXCR on the 5' RACE reads; one entry per CDR3 protein. The sample yields under 110,000 distinct CDR3 sequences, roughly 12% seen once. The chain couples TRBV11-2 to TRBJ2-3; the D gene is possibly TRBD2 (7 bases). This TCR was recovered from an adult woman who had mild COVID-19 (a few samples of this study predate the infection). Cell type and time point are not known. The specimen sequenced was PBMCs or a T cell subset sorted from them (not recorded which). As DNA, the CDR3 is TGTGCCAGCAGCTTAGATCAGTGGGGCGGGGGCCGCACAGATACGCAGTATTTT. It is translated as CASSLDQWGGGRTDTQYF. The variable domain in full, completed from reference TRBV11-2 and TRBJ2-3, reads EAGVAQSPRYKIIEKRQSVAFWCNPISGHATLYWYQQILGQGPKLLIQFQNNGVVDDSQLPKDRFSAERLKGVDSTLKIQPAKLEDSAVYLCASSLDQWGGGRTDTQYFGPGTRLTVL.